This T cell receptor (beta chain) emerged from a study of blood T cell repertoires in COVID-19. Sequencing was performed with immunoSEQ multiplex PCR; in TCRdb, only in-frame clones are kept and a portion is missing. The sample lists about 130,000 clones, around 88% occurring once. CDR1 SQVTM and CDR2 ANQGSEA come from the germline V gene. Trimming took off 0 bases at V and 8 bases at J, with 10 bases between the two ends. The CDR3 sequence is 12 residues long. V is TRBV29-1 and J is TRBJ1-2; a possible D gene is TRBD1 (5 bases). The sample taken for sequencing was peripheral blood. This receptor was identified in a human donor in a cohort sampled during active COVID-19. Written as DNA, the CDR3 is TGCAGCGTTGAAGATCAGACAGCCGGCTACACCTTC. It is translated as CSVEDQTAGYTF.